This T cell receptor beta chain emerged from a study of shared T cell receptors in the human thymus (dated by TCRdb to the early 2020s). Concerning the study at large: The study examined how self-reactive, shared T-cell receptor alpha chains are generated in the human thymus.

The library was built by means of the immunoSEQ multiplex PCR assay. TCRdb re-hosts the immuneACCESS table, in-frame sequences only. Its copies lack some clones; in the studies checked, an unresolved V gene accounts for under half of them, and the cause for the rest is not known. The sample table contains approximately 760,000 clones; only one count was recorded for approximately 83% of them. Jointly, the top ten make up about 0.011% of the sample. A note on this clone: What this receptor recognizes is not known. Base qualities are not recorded, but no much larger clone differs from it by a single base.

CDR1 is given as GTSNPN and CDR2 as SVGIG, both from the germline V gene (reference sequence). From cysteine to phenylalanine, the CDR3 is 11 amino acids long. Of all the DNA, just the CDR3 is kept, 33 bases in frame from base 1. Trimming costs V 2 bases and J 10 bases, and their ends lie 9 bases apart. This sample was shared with a second study, whose subject was human thymus T cells. The second source states: The donors were immunologically healthy infants in Finland who had open corrective cardiac surgery for congenital heart defects. Thymus tissue was obtained as surgical resects removed during corrective cardiac surgery. Usage of V and J gene segments appeared to be biased in both the thymic and the peripheral blood repertoires. The related research reported highly overlapping thymic TCR repertoires among unrelated individuals. The study described the TCR alpha and beta repertoires in about eight infant thymus samples and a few matching peripheral blood samples. The cohort included over five male and two female infants, with donor ages spanning 7 to 244 days. Thymocytes were released mechanically from tissue and stored at -70 °C as pellets of 10-30 million cells. Genomic DNA was extracted from frozen cell pellets with a QIAsymphony instrument. The immunoSEQ multiplex PCR assay was used to amplify the TCRB and TCRAD loci from a standardized amount of quality-controlled genomic DNA. The amplicons covered the V(D)J region and were long enough to include the CDR3 and to identify the V and J genes. The amplicons were sequenced on an Illumina platform via the commercial immunoSEQ service. Corrections for primer bias and sequencing errors followed previously described methods, while TCRAD and TCRB definitions were based on the IMGT database. Repertoires were analysed with immunoSEQ Analyzer 3.0 and VDJTools, covering basic statistics, V/J segment usage, diversity estimates, rarefaction and pairwise overlap. Diversity was estimated using the Chao1, ChaoE, Efron-Thisted, Shannon and inverse Simpson indices, and was also estimated on datasets down-sampled to the size of the smallest sample. For repertoire overlap, CDR3 nucleotide sequence, V gene and J gene had to match strictly, and clustering was done by Jaccard-based multidimensional scaling. On average, thymus samples yielded approximately 780,000 unique TCRB clonotypes, whereas blood samples yielded some 85,000.

Recombination joined TRBV30 with TRBJ2-1; TRBD1 is a weak D gene call, 5 bases matching. The TCR sequence derives from a girl in the first two years of life with a congenital heart defect. Donor details come from another sample of the same person, matched by shared clones. The sequenced sample was thymocytes. For the CDR3, the sequence is CAWSLTVEQFF. The DNA is TGTGCCTGGAGTTTGACAGTCGAGCAGTTCTTC.